This T cell receptor (beta chain) was recovered during a study of CD8+ T cells in alopecia areata. Study in general: Among treated patients, oral tofacitinib was administered at 5 to 10 mg twice daily. For 6 to 18 months, tofacitinib was taken, and 6 months off drug followed.

General study results and limits: Clonality in lesional scalp, especially alopecia totalis/universalis, exceeded that of normal scalp.

The CDR3 totals 13 residues. V dropped 5 bases and J dropped 11 bases, with 19 bases sitting between them. Germline CDR1 is GTSNPN and CDR2 is SVGIG (reference sequence). Sequencing used cDNA as its template, made by extracting RNA and reverse transcribing it. Profiling relied on immunoSEQ multiplex PCR, and the TCRdb table lists in-frame clones only, not all of them. The sample shows roughly 250,000 clones, about 68% of them seen only once. Remarks on this clone: Antigen: not known.

The chain has TRBV30 and TRBJ1-5; D unresolved. This specimen consisted of CD4+ T cells sorted from blood, obtained at week 0. The receptor was derived from a human donor with alopecia areata. The CDR3 DNA sequence: TGTGCCTGGGCAGCGGGCCTGCGGGAGGCCCAGCATTTT. It yields the protein CAWAAGLREAQHF.